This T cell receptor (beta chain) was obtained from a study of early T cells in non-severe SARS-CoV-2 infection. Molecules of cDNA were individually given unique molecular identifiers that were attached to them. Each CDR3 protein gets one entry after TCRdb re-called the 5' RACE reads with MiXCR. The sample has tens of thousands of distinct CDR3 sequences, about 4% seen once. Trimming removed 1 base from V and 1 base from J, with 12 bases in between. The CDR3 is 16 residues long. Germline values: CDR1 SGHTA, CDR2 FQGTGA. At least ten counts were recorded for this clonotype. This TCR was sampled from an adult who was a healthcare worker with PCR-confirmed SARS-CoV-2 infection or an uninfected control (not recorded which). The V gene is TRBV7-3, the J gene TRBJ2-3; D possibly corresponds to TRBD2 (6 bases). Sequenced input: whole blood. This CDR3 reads CASSLNPRGGTDTQYF. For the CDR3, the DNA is TGTGCCAGCAGCTTAAACCCGCGCGGGGGCACAGATACGCAGTATTTT. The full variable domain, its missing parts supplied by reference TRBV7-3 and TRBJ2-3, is GAGVSQTPSNKVTEKGKYVELRCDPISGHTALYWYRQSLGQGPEFLIYFQGTGAADDSGLPNDRFFAVRPEGSVSTLKIQRTERGDSAVYLCASSLNPRGGTDTQYFGPGTRLTVL.